This T cell receptor (beta chain) comes out of a study of shared clonotypes between healthy human individuals. TCRdb keeps only in-frame clones here, not all; method: immunoSEQ multiplex PCR. Here the sample spans approximately 620,000 clones, roughly 97% being singletons. CDR3 length: 13 amino acids. The V gene end was trimmed by 3 bases and the J gene end by 5 bases; junction bases not matched to a gene: 0. Germline V gene data show CDR1 as LNHNV and CDR2 as YYDKDF (reference sequence). Sequenced sample: naive CD4+ T cells sorted from blood. The subset denotes: CD45RA+ positively selected. The chain employs TRBV15 and TRBJ2-1, with TRBD1 matching 8 bases. This TCR derives from a woman in her 30s in good health. This chain's CDR3 is CATSRGQDNEQFF. The DNA of the CDR3 is TGTGCCACCAGCAGGGGACAGGACAATGAGCAGTTCTTC.